A single sample is the source of the 6 T cell receptor beta chains below, sequenced in a study of blood T cell repertoires in COVID-19. The repertoire was sequenced with immunoSEQ multiplex PCR; TCRdb's copy has only in-frame clones and lacks some. The table includes about 150,000 clones, 80% detected once. Sequences were obtained from peripheral blood. The source of these receptors is a man aged 60 to 69 with acute or convalescent COVID-19.

The chain combines TRBV7-9 with TRBJ1-2; possibly TRBD1 for D (6 bases). V was trimmed by 1 base and J by 7 bases, leaving 13 bases between them. There are 14 residues in the CDR3. The germline gives CDR1 SEHNR, CDR2 FQNEAQ (reference sequence). As DNA, the CDR3 is TGTGCCAGCAGCTTAGACCTGACAGGAGGTGGCTACACCTTC. This encodes CASSLDLTGGGYTF.

This clone was seen only a few times. The chain employs TRBV6-5 and TRBJ1-5, with D unclear. Germline V gene lookup returns CDR1 MNHEY and CDR2 SVGAGI. CDR3 length: 13 amino acids. The germline V and J ends were trimmed by 2 bases and 8 bases, with 10 bases remaining between them. CDR3 DNA sequence: TGTGCCAGCAGTTACGGTTTTCAGGAGCCCCAGCATTTT. The encoded protein is CASSYGFQEPQHF.

A few counts support this clone. The chain recombines TRBV2 with TRBJ2-5, with no clear D. The CDR3 extends over 12 amino acids. Germline V lookup: CDR1 SNHLY, CDR2 FYNNEI. V shed 7 bases and J shed 2 bases, with 8 bases lying between them. The DNA of the CDR3 is TGTGCCAGCAATAGAGAGCAAGAGACCCAGTACTTC. Translation: CASNREQETQYF.

The rearrangement links TRBV24-1 to TRBJ2-1; 11 positions match TRBD2. This CDR3 is built from 15 residues. The germline V gene has CDR1 KGHDR and CDR2 SFDVKD. V was pared by 8 bases and J by 8 bases, with 10 bases of the junction left unmatched. The CDR3 loop is CATIQLAGVSHEQFF. Here the CDR3 DNA reads TGTGCCACCATTCAACTAGCGGGAGTATCCCATGAGCAGTTCTTC.

Points on this clone: Germline and junction disagree at one end, which may indicate a read error. The CDR3 nucleotides read TGTGCTAGCAGCTTAGCGCGGGACACCGGGGAGCTGTTTTTT. It translates to CASSLARDTGELFF. The genes are TRBV7-7 and TRBJ2-2, with D tentatively TRBD2 (5 bases). This CDR3 comprises 14 residues. Germline CDR1 reads SSHAT; CDR2 reads FNYEAQ (reference sequence).

The chain recombines TRBV4-3 with TRBJ1-2; D uncertain. V was pared by 1 base and J by 4 bases, with 16 bases between. The germline CDR1 and CDR2 sequences are LGHNA and YSLEER. CDR3 size: 16 residues. CDR3 nucleotides: TGCGCCAGCAGCCAAGTCGGTGACGGAGGCCTCTATGGCTACACCTTC. Its translation: CASSQVGDGGLYGYTF.